This TCR beta chain was observed in a study of CD8+ T cells in alopecia areata. General study findings and limits: Among the 100 top clones, expanded CD8+ clones, like scalp clonality, were significantly decreased by tofacitinib. While patients received tofacitinib, many expanded lesional clones remained present in scalp and blood.

Noted treatment: oral pan-JAK inhibitor, 5-10 mg twice daily. Sequencing templates came from extracted RNA that was reverse transcribed into cDNA. Assay used: immunoSEQ multiplex PCR; TCRdb lists only in-frame clones, some missing. The repertoire has some 180,000 clones, about 53% of them found once; the top ten carry 10% to 13%. This clone was seen only a few times. The antigen remains unidentified. Here the sequenced sample was CD8+ T cells sorted from blood, taken at week 24, from a patient treated with tofacitinib. The clonotype comes from a human donor with alopecia areata.

The CDR3 protein is CASSYDRTNSPLHF. In nucleotides, the CDR3 is TGTGCCAGCAGTTACGATAGGACGAATTCACCCCTCCACTTT. The chain uses TRBV6-6 and TRBJ1-6; no clear D. V gave up 2 bases and J gave up 7 bases, with 9 bases separating them. The CDR3 has 14 residues. In germline, CDR1 is MNHNY, CDR2 SVGAGI (reference sequence).